The clone carrying this T cell receptor (beta chain) has ten or more counts. Its matching antigen is unknown. The source of the sample is a study of early T cells in non-severe SARS-CoV-2 infection. Study at large: Chains were unpaired, as sequencing was done on bulk RNA from unsorted whole blood.

Unique molecular identifier tags were affixed to discrete cDNA molecules. Using its own MiXCR run on the 5' RACE reads, TCRdb lists one record per CDR3 protein. The sample records 80,000 to 100,000 distinct CDR3 sequences, about 15% being singletons. Study conclusions and caveats: The matching step, a VDJdb search, favored anti-spike CD8 responses and missed private and CD4 specificities.

The CDR3 has 13 amino acids. Germline values: CDR1 MNHNY, CDR2 SVGAGI (reference sequence). V lost 2 bases, J lost 3 bases, and 7 bases lay in between. The receptor was isolated from an adult who was a healthcare worker with PCR-confirmed SARS-CoV-2 infection or an uninfected control (not recorded which). The V gene is TRBV6-6, the J gene TRBJ1-1, with a tentative D call TRBD1 (6 bases). Sample: whole blood. CDR3 region: CASSYRGDTEAFF. CDR3 sequence (DNA): TGTGCCAGCAGTTACAGGGGGGACACTGAAGCTTTCTTT.